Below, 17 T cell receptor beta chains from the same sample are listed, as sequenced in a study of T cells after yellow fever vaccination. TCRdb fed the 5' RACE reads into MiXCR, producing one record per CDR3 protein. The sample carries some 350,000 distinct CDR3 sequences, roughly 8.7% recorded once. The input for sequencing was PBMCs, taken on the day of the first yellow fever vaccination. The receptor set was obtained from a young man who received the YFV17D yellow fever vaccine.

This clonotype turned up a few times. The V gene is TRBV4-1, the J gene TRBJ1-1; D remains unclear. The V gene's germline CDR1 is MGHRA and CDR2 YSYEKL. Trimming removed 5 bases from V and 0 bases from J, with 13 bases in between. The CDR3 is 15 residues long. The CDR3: CASSSLASLNTEAFF. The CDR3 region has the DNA TGCGCCAGCAGCTCCCTCGCCAGCCTGAACACTGAAGCTTTCTTT.

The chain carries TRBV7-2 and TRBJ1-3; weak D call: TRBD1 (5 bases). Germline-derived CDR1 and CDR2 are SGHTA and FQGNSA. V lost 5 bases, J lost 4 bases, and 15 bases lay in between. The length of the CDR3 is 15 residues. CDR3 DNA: TGTGCCAGCAGCCAGGTGGCAGGGATGGGAAACACCATATATTTT. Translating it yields CASSQVAGMGNTIYF.

This chain's CDR3 is CASSLRTEVIYGYTF. As DNA, the CDR3 is TGTGCCAGCAGCCTCAGGACAGAGGTGATCTATGGCTACACCTTC. V gene TRBV4-2 combines with J gene TRBJ1-2, with D perhaps matching TRBD1 (6 bases). This CDR3 comprises 15 residues. The germline V gene encodes CDR1 LGHNA and CDR2 YNFKEQ. V lost 4 bases, J lost 4 bases, and 16 bases lay in between.

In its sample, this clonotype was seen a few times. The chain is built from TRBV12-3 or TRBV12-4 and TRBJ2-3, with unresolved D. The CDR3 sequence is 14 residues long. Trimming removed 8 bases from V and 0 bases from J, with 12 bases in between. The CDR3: CASGLDPSTDTQYF. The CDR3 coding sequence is TGTGCCAGCGGCCTAGACCCTAGCACAGATACGCAGTATTTT.

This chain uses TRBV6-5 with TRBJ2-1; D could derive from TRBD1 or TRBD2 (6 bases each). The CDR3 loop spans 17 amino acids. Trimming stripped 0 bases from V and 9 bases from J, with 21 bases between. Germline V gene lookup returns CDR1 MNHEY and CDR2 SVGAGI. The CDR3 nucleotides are TGTGCCAGCAGTTACTCGATGGGGGGCCTCTCGAGGGGTGAGCAGTTCTTC. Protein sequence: CASSYSMGGLSRGEQFF.

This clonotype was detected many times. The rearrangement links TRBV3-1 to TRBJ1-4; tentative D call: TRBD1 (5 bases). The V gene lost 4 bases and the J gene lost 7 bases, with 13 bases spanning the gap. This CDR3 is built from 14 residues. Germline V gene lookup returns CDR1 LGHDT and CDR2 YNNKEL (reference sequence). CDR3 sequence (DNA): TGTGCCAGCAGCCCTTTCGGGGGGGGTGAAAAACTGTTTTTT. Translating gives CASSPFGGGEKLFF.

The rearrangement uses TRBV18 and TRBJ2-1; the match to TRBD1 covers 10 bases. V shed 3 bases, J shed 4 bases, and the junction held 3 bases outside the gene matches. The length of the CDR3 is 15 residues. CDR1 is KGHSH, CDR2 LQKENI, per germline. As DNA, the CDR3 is TGTGCCAGCTCACCGACGGGACAGGGGTACAATGAGCAGTTCTTC. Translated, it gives CASSPTGQGYNEQFF.

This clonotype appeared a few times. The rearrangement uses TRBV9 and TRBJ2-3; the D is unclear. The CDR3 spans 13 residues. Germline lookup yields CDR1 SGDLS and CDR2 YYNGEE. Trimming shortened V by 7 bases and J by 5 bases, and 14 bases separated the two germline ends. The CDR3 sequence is CASAWGMEDTQYF. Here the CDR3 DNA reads TGTGCCAGCGCCTGGGGTATGGAAGATACGCAGTATTTT.

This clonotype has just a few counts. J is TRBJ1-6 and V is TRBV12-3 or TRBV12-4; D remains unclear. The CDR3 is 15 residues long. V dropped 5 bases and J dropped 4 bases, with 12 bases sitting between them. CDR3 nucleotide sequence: TGTGCCAGCAGTCGGGGAGTGGGTTATAATTCACCCCTCCACTTT. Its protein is CASSRGVGYNSPLHF.

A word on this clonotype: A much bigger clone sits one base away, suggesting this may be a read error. The CDR3 region is CASRNGNLDKNIQYF. DNA of the CDR3: TGTGCCAGCAGAAATGGCAACCTAGACAAAAACATTCAGTACTTC. The rearrangement joins TRBV3-1 to TRBJ2-4; D gene ambiguous. The CDR3 is 15 residues long. Trimming left V 6 bases short and J 3 bases short, with 15 bases between. Germline lookup yields CDR1 LGHDT and CDR2 YNNKEL (reference sequence).

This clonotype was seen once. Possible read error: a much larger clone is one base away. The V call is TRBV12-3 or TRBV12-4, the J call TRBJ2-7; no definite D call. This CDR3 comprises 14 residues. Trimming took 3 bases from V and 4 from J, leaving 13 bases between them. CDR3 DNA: TGTGCCAGCAGTTTGGCAGGCAATATTTACGAGCAGTACTTC. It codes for CASSLAGNIYEQYF.

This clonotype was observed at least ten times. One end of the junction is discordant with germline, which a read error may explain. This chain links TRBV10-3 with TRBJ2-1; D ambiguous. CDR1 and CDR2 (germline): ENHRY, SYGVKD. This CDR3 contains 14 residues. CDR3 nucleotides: TGTGCCATCAATGAGCAGAGCTCCTACAATGAGCAGTTCTTC. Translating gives CAINEQSSYNEQFF.

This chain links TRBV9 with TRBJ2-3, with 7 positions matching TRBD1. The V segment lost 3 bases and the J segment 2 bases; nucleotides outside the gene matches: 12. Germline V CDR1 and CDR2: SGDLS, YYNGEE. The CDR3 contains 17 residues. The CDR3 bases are TGTGCCAGCAGCGAGGGGGCTGGCAGGGGCTACACAGATACGCAGTATTTT. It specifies CASSEGAGRGYTDTQYF. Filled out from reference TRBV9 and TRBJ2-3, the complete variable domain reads DSGVTQTPKHLITATGQRVTLRCSPRSGDLSVYWYQQSLDQGLQFLIQYYNGEERAKGNILERFSAQQFPDLHSELNLSSLELGDSALYFCASSEGAGRGYTDTQYFGPGTRLTVL.

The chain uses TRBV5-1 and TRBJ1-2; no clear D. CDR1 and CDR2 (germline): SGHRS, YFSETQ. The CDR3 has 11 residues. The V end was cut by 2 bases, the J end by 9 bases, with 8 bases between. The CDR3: CASSFNGSYTF. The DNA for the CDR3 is TGCGCCAGCAGCTTCAATGGTAGCTACACCTTC.

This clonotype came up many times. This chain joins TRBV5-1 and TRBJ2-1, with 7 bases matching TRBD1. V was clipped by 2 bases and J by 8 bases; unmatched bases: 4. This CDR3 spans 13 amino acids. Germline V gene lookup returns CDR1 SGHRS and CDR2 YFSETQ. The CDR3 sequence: CASSFAGGDEQFF. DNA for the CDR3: TGCGCCAGCAGCTTCGCAGGGGGTGATGAGCAGTTCTTC.

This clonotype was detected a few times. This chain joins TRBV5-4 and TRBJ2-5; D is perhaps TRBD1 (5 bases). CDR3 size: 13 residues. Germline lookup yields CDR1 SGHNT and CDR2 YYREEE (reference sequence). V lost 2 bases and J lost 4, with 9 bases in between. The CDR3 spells CASSLHRSETQYF. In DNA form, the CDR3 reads TGTGCCAGCAGCTTACACAGGTCAGAGACCCAGTACTTC.

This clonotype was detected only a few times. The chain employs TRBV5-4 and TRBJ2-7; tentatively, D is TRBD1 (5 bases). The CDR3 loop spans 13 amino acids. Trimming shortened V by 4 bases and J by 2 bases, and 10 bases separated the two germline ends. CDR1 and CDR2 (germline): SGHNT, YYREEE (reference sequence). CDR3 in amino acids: CASSTDRTYEQYF. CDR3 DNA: TGTGCCAGCAGCACCGACAGAACCTACGAGCAGTACTTC.